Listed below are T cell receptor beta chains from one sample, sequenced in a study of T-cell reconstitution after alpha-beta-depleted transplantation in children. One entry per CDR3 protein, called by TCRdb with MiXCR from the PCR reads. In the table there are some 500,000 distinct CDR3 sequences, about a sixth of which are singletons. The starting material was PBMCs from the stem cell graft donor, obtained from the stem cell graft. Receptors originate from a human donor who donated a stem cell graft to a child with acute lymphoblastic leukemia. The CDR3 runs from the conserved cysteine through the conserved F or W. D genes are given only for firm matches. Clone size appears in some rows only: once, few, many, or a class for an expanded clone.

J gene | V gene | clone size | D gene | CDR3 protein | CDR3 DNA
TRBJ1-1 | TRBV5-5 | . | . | CASSLVGQGRNTEAFF | TGTGCCAGCAGCTTGGTAGGGCAGGGTAGGAACACTGAAGCTTTCTTT
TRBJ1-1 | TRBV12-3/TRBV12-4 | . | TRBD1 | CARKVGSRDRGGGGEAFF | TGTGCCAGGAAGGTGGGTTCTCGGGACAGGGGTGGCGGCGGTGAAGCTTTCTTT
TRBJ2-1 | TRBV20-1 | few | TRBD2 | CSARDGLAGVKEQFF | TGCAGTGCTAGAGACGGCCTAGCGGGAGTCAAAGAGCAGTTCTTC
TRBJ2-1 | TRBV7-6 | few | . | CASSLGELGEQFF | TGTGCCAGCAGCTTAGGGGAGCTAGGTGAGCAGTTCTTC
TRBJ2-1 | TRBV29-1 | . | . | CSVERPTSRSYNEQFF | TGCAGCGTTGAGCGACCCACTAGCCGCTCCTACAATGAGCAGTTCTTC
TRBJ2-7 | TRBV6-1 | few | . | CASRGLTYEQYF | TGTGCCAGCAGAGGCCTAACCTACGAGCAGTACTTC
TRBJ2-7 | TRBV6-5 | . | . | CASWSLLVEQYF | TGTGCCAGCTGGAGTCTGCTGGTCGAGCAGTACTTC
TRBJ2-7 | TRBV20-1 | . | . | CSAVSGGQLGYEQYF | TGCAGTGCCGTATCAGGAGGGCAGCTTGGCTACGAGCAGTACTTC
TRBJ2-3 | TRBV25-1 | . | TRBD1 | CASSELTGVEGTQYF | TGTGCCAGCAGTGAATTGACAGGGGTTGAGGGTACGCAGTATTTT
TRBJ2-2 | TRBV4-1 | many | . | CASSQEQVGGGELFF | TGCGCCAGCAGCCAAGAACAGGTTGGGGGCGGGGAGCTGTTTTTT
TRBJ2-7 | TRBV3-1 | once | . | CASTQDGVGRYYSYEQYF | TGTGCCAGCACCCAAGACGGGGTTGGGCGGTACTATTCCTACGAGCAGTACTTC
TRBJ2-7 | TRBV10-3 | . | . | CAISEPGIAHEQYF | TGTGCCATCAGTGAGCCCGGGATCGCCCACGAGCAGTACTTC
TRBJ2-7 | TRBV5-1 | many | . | CASSRAATYEQYF | TGCGCCAGCAGCCGCGCGGCCACCTACGAGCAGTACTTC
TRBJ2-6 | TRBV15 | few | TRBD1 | CATSRDRVSGANVLTF | TGTGCCACCAGCAGGGACAGGGTGTCTGGGGCCAACGTCCTGACTTTC
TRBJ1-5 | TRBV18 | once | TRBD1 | CASLRDRGDQPQHF | TGTGCCAGCCTTAGGGACAGGGGGGATCAGCCCCAGCATTTT
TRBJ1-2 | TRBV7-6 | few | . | CASSSLSGAHGYTF | TGTGCCAGCAGCTCCCTCTCAGGGGCCCATGGCTACACCTTC
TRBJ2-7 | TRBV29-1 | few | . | CSVTAESSYEQYF | TGCAGCGTTACAGCAGAAAGCTCCTACGAGCAGTACTTC
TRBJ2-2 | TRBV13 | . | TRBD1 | CASSLWTGQTGELFF | TGTGCCAGCAGCCTGTGGACAGGGCAGACCGGGGAGCTGTTTTTT
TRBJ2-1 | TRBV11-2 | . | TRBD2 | CASSLTGTSVLDEQFF | TGTGCCAGCAGCTTAACCGGGACTAGCGTTCTCGATGAGCAGTTCTTC
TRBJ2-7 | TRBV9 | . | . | CAGSRQGTLYEQYF | TGTGCCGGCTCCCGTCAAGGCACTCTCTACGAGCAGTACTTC
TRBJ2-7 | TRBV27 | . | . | CASSRFHEQYF | TGTGCCAGCAGTAGGTTTCACGAGCAGTACTTC
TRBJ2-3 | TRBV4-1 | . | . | CASSPVPEDTQYF | TGCGCCAGCAGCCCCGTACCAGAAGATACGCAGTATTTT
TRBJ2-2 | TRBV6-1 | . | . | CASSLKGQVRNTGELFF | TGTGCCAGCAGTCTCAAGGGGCAGGTCCGCAACACCGGGGAGCTGTTTTTT
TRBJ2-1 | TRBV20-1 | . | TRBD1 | CSAGRDRDYNEQFF | TGCAGTGCTGGTCGGGACAGGGACTATAATGAGCAGTTCTTC
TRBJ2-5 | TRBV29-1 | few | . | CSVDPAAETQYF | TGCAGCGTTGACCCAGCGGCAGAGACCCAGTACTTC
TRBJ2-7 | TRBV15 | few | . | CATSRDRGGYYYEQYF | TGTGCCACCAGCAGAGACAGGGGGGGTTACTACTACGAGCAGTACTTC
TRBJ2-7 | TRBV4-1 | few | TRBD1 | CASSQGDSHFLYEQYF | TGCGCCAGCAGCCAGGGGGACAGCCATTTTTTGTACGAGCAGTACTTC
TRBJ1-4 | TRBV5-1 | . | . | CASAPVSGANEKLFF | TGCGCCAGTGCCCCCGTGTCCGGGGCCAATGAAAAACTGTTTTTT
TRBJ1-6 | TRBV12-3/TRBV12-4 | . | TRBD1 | CASSREGQRNSPLHF | TGTGCCAGCTCCCGGGAGGGACAGCGAAATTCACCCCTCCACTTT
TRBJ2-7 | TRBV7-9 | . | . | CASQVSGGPYEQYF | TGTGCCAGCCAGGTCTCTGGGGGTCCCTACGAGCAGTACTTC
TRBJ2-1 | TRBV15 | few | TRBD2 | CATSREVLAGGNNEQFF | TGTGCCACCAGCAGAGAGGTACTAGCGGGGGGGAACAATGAGCAGTTCTTC
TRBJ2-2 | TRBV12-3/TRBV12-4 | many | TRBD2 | CASSLKAGGVGELFF | TGTGCCAGCAGTTTGAAAGCGGGAGGGGTCGGGGAGCTGTTTTTT
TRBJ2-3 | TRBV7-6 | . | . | CASSSPNWFDTDTQYF | TGTGCCAGCAGCTCTCCCAACTGGTTCGACACAGATACGCAGTATTTT